The clone carrying this T cell receptor (beta chain) was observed once. Produced via immunoSEQ multiplex PCR; TCRdb's table is partial and in-frame only. The sample yields about 97,000 clones, roughly 88% seen once. This specimen comes from a study of blood T cell repertoires in COVID-19. Study-level background: The samples span acute and convalescent COVID-19 from the United States, Italy and Spain.

Per germline, CDR1 LNHDA and CDR2 SQIVND (reference sequence). This CDR3 is built from 14 residues. V lost 5 bases, J lost 7 bases, and 6 bases stayed unmatched. The source material was peripheral blood. The TCR comes from a man aged 45-65 years with COVID-19, enrolled during active disease. The gene calls are TRBV19 and TRBJ1-2, with 11 nucleotides matching TRBD1. Here the CDR3 reads CASSRGQGAGGYTF. In DNA, the CDR3 is TGTGCCAGTAGTCGCGGACAGGGGGCCGGTGGCTACACCTTC.